The rows below give T cell receptor beta chains drawn from one sample of a study of shared clonotypes between healthy human individuals. Assay used: immunoSEQ multiplex PCR; TCRdb lists only in-frame clones, some missing. Of around 1.9 million clones listed, 90% to 95% are singletons. Material: naive CD8+ T cells from PBMCs. These receptors came from a man aged 18 to 29 in good health. Some clones in this sample may be carry-over from other donors' samples. CDR3s include the opening cysteine and the closing phenylalanine or tryptophan. Fields, in order: V gene, J gene, clone size, D gene, CDR3 DNA, CDR3 protein. D genes are given only for firm matches. The size field is filled for only some rows; it gives once, few, many or a size class.

v_gene: TRBV15; j_gene: TRBJ2-5; abundance: -; d_gene: TRBD2; CDR3nt: TGTGCCACCAGCAGAGGAGATAGACTAGCGGGACAAGAGACCCAGTACTTC; CDR3aa: CATSRGDRLAGQETQYF
v_gene: TRBV6-5; j_gene: TRBJ1-5; abundance: -; d_gene: -; CDR3nt: TGTGCCAGCAGTTACTCGTCCCGGGGCGGCCAGCCCCAGCATTTT; CDR3aa: CASSYSSRGGQPQHF
v_gene: TRBV9; j_gene: TRBJ1-2; abundance: -; d_gene: TRBD1; CDR3nt: TGTGCCAGCAGCGGTTGGGGACAGGGAAGCTATGGCTACACCTTC; CDR3aa: CASSGWGQGSYGYTF
v_gene: TRBV7-7; j_gene: TRBJ2-1; abundance: -; d_gene: -; CDR3nt: TGTGCCAGCAGCTTAGCTATCGGGACTTCCTACAATGAGCAGTTCTTC; CDR3aa: CASSLAIGTSYNEQFF
v_gene: TRBV27; j_gene: TRBJ2-3; abundance: -; d_gene: TRBD2; CDR3nt: TGTGCCAGCAGTTTATACCTAGCGGGAGGGCCCACAGATACGCAGTATTTT; CDR3aa: CASSLYLAGGPTDTQYF
v_gene: TRBV2; j_gene: TRBJ2-5; abundance: -; d_gene: -; CDR3nt: TGTGCCAGCATTAAACGCGGGACAGTCCAAGAGACCCAGTACTTC; CDR3aa: CASIKRGTVQETQYF
v_gene: TRBV10-3; j_gene: TRBJ2-7; abundance: -; d_gene: TRBD2; CDR3nt: TGTGCCATCAGTGGGACTAGCGGGATGTCCTACGAGCAGTACTTC; CDR3aa: CAISGTSGMSYEQYF
v_gene: TRBV19; j_gene: TRBJ2-7; abundance: -; d_gene: -; CDR3nt: TGTGCCAGTAGTATAGTTGGGCAGGGCCTCTACGAGCAGTACTTC; CDR3aa: CASSIVGQGLYEQYF
v_gene: TRBV7-7; j_gene: TRBJ2-3; abundance: -; d_gene: TRBD1; CDR3nt: TGTGCCAGCAGCGAGGACAGGGCGGATACGCAGTATTTT; CDR3aa: CASSEDRADTQYF
v_gene: TRBV4-1; j_gene: TRBJ2-7; abundance: once; d_gene: -; CDR3nt: TGCGCCAGCAGCCAAGACGGGGGATCCTACGAGCAGTACTTC; CDR3aa: CASSQDGGSYEQYF
v_gene: TRBV4-1; j_gene: TRBJ2-1; abundance: -; d_gene: TRBD2; CDR3nt: TGCGCCAGCAGCCCCGGGACTAGCGGGTGGAATGAGCAGTTCTTC; CDR3aa: CASSPGTSGWNEQFF
v_gene: TRBV10-3; j_gene: TRBJ1-2; abundance: -; d_gene: TRBD1; CDR3nt: TGTGCCATCGATCAGGGGGCCGGGAACTATGGCTACACCTTC; CDR3aa: CAIDQGAGNYGYTF
v_gene: TRBV27; j_gene: TRBJ2-1; abundance: -; d_gene: TRBD2; CDR3nt: TGTGCCAGCAGTCCCTTACCAGGACTAGCGGCTCACAATGAGCAGTTCTTC; CDR3aa: CASSPLPGLAAHNEQFF
v_gene: TRBV27; j_gene: TRBJ2-7; abundance: -; d_gene: TRBD2; CDR3nt: TGTGCCAGCAGTAGGACTAGCCCTAACGAGCAGTACTTC; CDR3aa: CASSRTSPNEQYF
v_gene: TRBV7-2; j_gene: TRBJ2-7; abundance: -; d_gene: -; CDR3nt: TGTGCCAGCAGCTTAGTCGGGAAGCACGAGCAGTACTTC; CDR3aa: CASSLVGKHEQYF
v_gene: TRBV29-1; j_gene: TRBJ1-4; abundance: -; d_gene: -; CDR3nt: TGCAGCGTTGCCGGAGGGGGGAATGAAAAACTGTTTTTT; CDR3aa: CSVAGGGNEKLFF
v_gene: TRBV5-1; j_gene: TRBJ2-1; abundance: -; d_gene: TRBD1; CDR3nt: TGCGCCAGCAGCCCTAAACAAGGACAGGGGGCCTACAATGAGCAGTTCTTC; CDR3aa: CASSPKQGQGAYNEQFF
v_gene: TRBV7-2; j_gene: TRBJ1-1; abundance: -; d_gene: -; CDR3nt: TGTGCCAGCAGCCCCAGAAGGTTGGAAGCTTTCTTT; CDR3aa: CASSPRRLEAFF
v_gene: TRBV19; j_gene: TRBJ2-7; abundance: -; d_gene: TRBD1; CDR3nt: TGTGCCAGTAGTATAGGACCAGGGGGCTCCTACGAGCAGTACTTC; CDR3aa: CASSIGPGGSYEQYF
v_gene: TRBV29-1; j_gene: TRBJ1-3; abundance: -; d_gene: -; CDR3nt: TGCAGCGTTGAATATCAGGGAGGCCCTGGAAACACCATATATTTT; CDR3aa: CSVEYQGGPGNTIYF
v_gene: TRBV11-3; j_gene: TRBJ2-1; abundance: -; d_gene: -; CDR3nt: TGTGCCAGCAGCTTAAGGCCACAGGGAGTGATGAATGAGCAGTTCTTC; CDR3aa: CASSLRPQGVMNEQFF
v_gene: TRBV28; j_gene: TRBJ1-2; abundance: once; d_gene: -; CDR3nt: TGTGCCAGCAGTCCCGGGAGCGATTATGGCTACACCTTC; CDR3aa: CASSPGSDYGYTF
v_gene: TRBV11-3; j_gene: TRBJ2-1; abundance: -; d_gene: -; CDR3nt: TGTGCCAGCAGCTCGGGACAAAGAAGGTTCGATGAGCAGTTCTTC; CDR3aa: CASSSGQRRFDEQFF
v_gene: TRBV7-3; j_gene: TRBJ1-5; abundance: -; d_gene: -; CDR3nt: TGTGCCAGCAGCCAGGAGACAGAGAGCAATCAGCCCCAGCATTTT; CDR3aa: CASSQETESNQPQHF
v_gene: TRBV9; j_gene: TRBJ2-1; abundance: -; d_gene: TRBD2; CDR3nt: TGTGCCAGCAGCGCGGGAGCGGGAGGATCCAATGAGCAGTTCTTC; CDR3aa: CASSAGAGGSNEQFF
v_gene: TRBV27; j_gene: TRBJ2-2; abundance: -; d_gene: TRBD1; CDR3nt: TGTGCCAGCAGTTCCCTCACCGACAGGGGGCCTTACACCGGGGAGCTGTTTTTT; CDR3aa: CASSSLTDRGPYTGELFF
v_gene: TRBV9; j_gene: TRBJ2-3; abundance: once; d_gene: -; CDR3nt: TGTGCCAGCAGTGACGACCGAGGCACAGATACGCAGTATTTT; CDR3aa: CASSDDRGTDTQYF
v_gene: TRBV2; j_gene: TRBJ2-1; abundance: -; d_gene: TRBD2; CDR3nt: TGTGCCAGCAGTGGGGGACTAGTCGATGAGCAGTTCTTC; CDR3aa: CASSGGLVDEQFF
v_gene: TRBV5-1; j_gene: TRBJ2-1; abundance: once; d_gene: TRBD2; CDR3nt: TGCGCCAGCAGCTCGGGACTAGCGGGAGTCGGTCGTCATGAGCAGTTCTTC; CDR3aa: CASSSGLAGVGRHEQFF
v_gene: TRBV9; j_gene: TRBJ2-7; abundance: once; d_gene: TRBD2; CDR3nt: TGTGCCAGCAGCGTAGGGGATAGCGGGAGAGCCTACGAGCAGTACTTC; CDR3aa: CASSVGDSGRAYEQYF
v_gene: TRBV27; j_gene: TRBJ1-1; abundance: -; d_gene: -; CDR3nt: TGTGCCAGCAGTTTATCGGGTGGGGGCGCGGAGGACACTGAAGCTTTCTTT; CDR3aa: CASSLSGGGAEDTEAFF
v_gene: TRBV9; j_gene: TRBJ1-2; abundance: -; d_gene: -; CDR3nt: TGTGCCAGCAGCCTCTCAATCGGTCCTGGCTACACCTTC; CDR3aa: CASSLSIGPGYTF
v_gene: TRBV27; j_gene: TRBJ1-1; abundance: -; d_gene: -; CDR3nt: TGTGCCAGCAGTTTTTGGGGGGTCTCCGAAGCTTTCTTT; CDR3aa: CASSFWGVSEAFF
v_gene: TRBV11-2; j_gene: TRBJ2-5; abundance: -; d_gene: -; CDR3nt: TGTGCCAGCAGCTCCAGAGAGGACAGTCAAGAGACCCAGTACTTC; CDR3aa: CASSSREDSQETQYF
v_gene: TRBV5-1; j_gene: TRBJ2-3; abundance: -; d_gene: -; CDR3nt: TGCGCCAGCAGCTTGGCCTATGGAGGGATGACAGATACGCAGTATTTT; CDR3aa: CASSLAYGGMTDTQYF
v_gene: TRBV4-3; j_gene: TRBJ2-7; abundance: -; d_gene: TRBD1; CDR3nt: TGCGCCAGCAGCCCCGACACAGGGGCCTTCTCCTACGAGCAGTACTTC; CDR3aa: CASSPDTGAFSYEQYF
v_gene: TRBV11-2; j_gene: TRBJ1-2; abundance: -; d_gene: -; CDR3nt: TGTGCCAGCAGTTACACCAGCCTGGATGGCTACACCTTC; CDR3aa: CASSYTSLDGYTF
v_gene: TRBV5-1; j_gene: TRBJ2-1; abundance: -; d_gene: -; CDR3nt: TGCGCCAGCAGCGGGTTCGGGAGCCCCGCCTACAATGAGCAGTTCTTC; CDR3aa: CASSGFGSPAYNEQFF
v_gene: TRBV5-3; j_gene: TRBJ1-1; abundance: -; d_gene: -; CDR3nt: TGTGCCAGAGGGCCAGGGGTAACGGTCCCTGAAGCTTTCTTT; CDR3aa: CARGPGVTVPEAFF
v_gene: TRBV6-5; j_gene: TRBJ1-1; abundance: -; d_gene: TRBD1; CDR3nt: TGTGCCAGCAGTTACTCGACAGGGGGCACTGAAGCTTTCTTT; CDR3aa: CASSYSTGGTEAFF
v_gene: TRBV13; j_gene: TRBJ2-2; abundance: -; d_gene: -; CDR3nt: TGTGCCAGCAGCTTAGGTCGCACTCTGGCCGGGGAGCTGTTTTTT; CDR3aa: CASSLGRTLAGELFF
v_gene: TRBV29-1; j_gene: TRBJ1-2; abundance: -; d_gene: TRBD1; CDR3nt: TGCAGCGTTACTGCTTTGGACAGGGGAGGCTACACCTTC; CDR3aa: CSVTALDRGGYTF
v_gene: TRBV27; j_gene: TRBJ2-7; abundance: -; d_gene: TRBD1; CDR3nt: TGTGCCAGCAGTTTAGGGTCAGGCCGGACAGGGGATTTCGAGCAGTACTTC; CDR3aa: CASSLGSGRTGDFEQYF
v_gene: TRBV4-2; j_gene: TRBJ2-3; abundance: -; d_gene: TRBD1; CDR3nt: TGTGCCAGCAGCCGATTACCGGGACAGTCCACAGATACGCAGTATTTT; CDR3aa: CASSRLPGQSTDTQYF
v_gene: TRBV14; j_gene: TRBJ1-6; abundance: -; d_gene: TRBD1; CDR3nt: TGTGCCAGCAGCCCTGGACAGGGGGGTGATTCACCCCTCCACTTT; CDR3aa: CASSPGQGGDSPLHF
v_gene: TRBV30; j_gene: TRBJ2-1; abundance: -; d_gene: TRBD1; CDR3nt: TGTGCCTTCCGGGACAGGACCTATGAGCAGTTCTTC; CDR3aa: CAFRDRTYEQFF
v_gene: TRBV30; j_gene: TRBJ2-3; abundance: -; d_gene: TRBD2; CDR3nt: TGTGCCTGGAGTTGGGTAGCGGGAGCTCATAGCACAGATACGCAGTATTTT; CDR3aa: CAWSWVAGAHSTDTQYF
v_gene: TRBV27; j_gene: TRBJ1-5; abundance: -; d_gene: -; CDR3nt: TGTGCCAGCAGTTGGACCATTAATCAGCCCCAGCATTTT; CDR3aa: CASSWTINQPQHF
v_gene: TRBV6-6; j_gene: TRBJ2-7; abundance: -; d_gene: -; CDR3nt: TGTGCCAGCAGCCGACTTGAGGGCGAGCAGTACTTC; CDR3aa: CASSRLEGEQYF
v_gene: TRBV28; j_gene: TRBJ1-1; abundance: -; d_gene: -; CDR3nt: TGTGCCAGCAGTTTTACAGGGCTCAACACTGAAGCTTTCTTT; CDR3aa: CASSFTGLNTEAFF
v_gene: TRBV5-4; j_gene: TRBJ2-1; abundance: -; d_gene: TRBD2; CDR3nt: TGTGCCAGCAGCTTGGTGGGAATAGCGGGCTTAGGGAGCAATGAGCAGTTCTTC; CDR3aa: CASSLVGIAGLGSNEQFF
v_gene: TRBV6-1; j_gene: TRBJ2-2; abundance: -; d_gene: -; CDR3nt: TGTGCCAGCAGTGATTGGGGGTGGGACACCGGGGAGCTGTTTTTT; CDR3aa: CASSDWGWDTGELFF
v_gene: TRBV18; j_gene: TRBJ1-5; abundance: -; d_gene: -; CDR3nt: TGTGCCAGCTCACCTGTATCCGGACGGTTCTACCATGGCAATCAGCCCCAGCATTTT; CDR3aa: CASSPVSGRFYHGNQPQHF